This T cell receptor beta chain originates from a study of type 1 regulatory T cells. Looking at the study overall: This in vitro CD4 product, T-allo10, is enriched for Tr1 cells and alloantigen-specific.

Points on this clonotype: What it binds is unknown.

Per germline, CDR1 MNHEY and CDR2 SMNVEV (reference sequence). The CDR3 is 15 residues long. Trimming stripped 5 bases from V and 0 bases from J, with 12 bases between. MiXCR, run by TCRdb on the reads, gives a single entry per CDR3 protein. The profile shows roughly 40,000 distinct CDR3 sequences, 9.5% to 15% of them singletons. Material for sequencing was cultured non-Tr1 T cells, either the whole culture or a sorted T cell fraction (not recorded which). The chain recombines TRBV27 with TRBJ2-3; the D call may be TRBD1 or TRBD2 (5 bases each). This receptor was obtained from a human donor in good health. The CDR3 DNA reads as TGTGCCAGCAGTGCTAAGGGACGGAGCACAGATACGCAGTATTTT. As protein: CASSAKGRSTDTQYF.